These 26 T cell receptor beta chains were sequenced from one sample in a study of cytomegalovirus exposure and HLA in healthy donors. PCR involved 60 Vbeta and 13 Jbeta primers. Method: immunoSEQ multiplex PCR; TCRdb's copy keeps in-frame clones and lacks some. Of 90,000 to 120,000 clones in the sample, 70% to 85% were seen once. The specimen was PBMCs. The receptors originated from a woman between 18 and 29 years old in good health and CMV-seronegative.

The chain joins TRBV19 to TRBJ1-5; D ambiguous. Germline lookup yields CDR1 LNHDA and CDR2 SQIVND (reference sequence). The CDR3 runs 15 residues. Between the trimmed V and J ends, which lost 3 bases and 3 bases, there was a span of 12 bases. The CDR3 nucleotides read TGTGCCAGTAGTATGGCCAGGCAGATCAATCAGCCCCAGCATTTT. It codes for CASSMARQINQPQHF.

The chain joins TRBV28 to TRBJ2-5; D unresolved. Germline loops: CDR1 MDHEN, CDR2 SYDVKM. V was pared by 6 bases and J by 5 bases, with 10 bases between. The CDR3 runs 12 residues. CDR3 bases: TGTGCCAGCAGAACTCCACCGGAGACCCAGTACTTC. This encodes CASRTPPETQYF.

The V and J genes are TRBV5-4 and TRBJ2-3, with D possibly matching TRBD1 (5 bases). The CDR3 extends over 13 amino acids. In germline, CDR1 is SGHNT, CDR2 YYREEE (reference sequence). The V end was cut by 4 bases, the J end by 0 bases, with 6 bases between. CDR3 in amino acids: CASSGASTDTQYF. CDR3 nucleotides: TGTGCCAGCAGCGGGGCAAGCACAGATACGCAGTATTTT.

This clone has a handful of counts. Within the sample, other DNA sequences also encode this same CDR3. The chain recombines TRBV6-1 with TRBJ2-6; D gene uncertain. Germline V gene lookup returns CDR1 MNHNS and CDR2 SASEGT. The CDR3 length is 14 residues. The V end lost 3 bases, the J end lost 1 base, and 4 bases lay between the germline ends. The CDR3 DNA reads TGTGCCAGCAGTGAGTTATCTGGGGCCAACGTCCTGACTTTC. It codes for CASSELSGANVLTF.

This chain joins TRBV21-1 and TRBJ2-3; the table names TRBD2, a call not compared with the DNA. TRBV21-1 is annotated as a pseudogene. This CDR3 has 23 amino acids. The CDR3 DNA reads TGTGCCAGCAGCAAAGGGGCACGGGGGTCCGGGACTAGCGGGGCCTGTTCTACAGATACGCAGTATTTT. Translation gives CASSKGARGSGTSGACSTDTQYF.

The chain joins TRBV5-4 to TRBJ2-2; 8 nucleotides match TRBD2. Germline loops: CDR1 SGHNT, CDR2 YYREEE (reference sequence). The CDR3 sequence is 16 residues long. Losses at the gene ends were 4 bases for V and 0 bases for J; bases not matched to a gene: 5. CDR3 nucleotide sequence: TGTGCCAGCAGCAAAATAGCGGGACCGAACACCGGGGAGCTGTTTTTT. Protein: CASSKIAGPNTGELFF.

This chain uses TRBV7-3 with TRBJ1-1; D is unresolved. The CDR3 contains 13 residues. V lost 3 bases and J lost 1, with 6 bases in between. The germline gives CDR1 SGHTA, CDR2 FQGTGA. The CDR3 sequence is CASSFGENTEAFF. The CDR3 DNA reads as TGTGCCAGCAGCTTCGGGGAGAACACTGAAGCTTTCTTT.

The chain uses TRBV7-3 and TRBJ1-1, with D hard to call. Trimming took 5 bases from V and 6 from J, leaving 13 bases between them. The CDR3 length is 13 residues. CDR1 SGHTA and CDR2 FQGTGA come from the germline V gene. The chain's CDR3 is CASSNLGVSEAFF. DNA of the CDR3: TGTGCCAGCAGCAACCTCGGGGTCTCTGAAGCTTTCTTT.

V gene TRBV7-2 combines with J gene TRBJ2-2; a possible D gene is TRBD2 (6 bases). The CDR3 is made up of 14 amino acids. Germline CDR1 is SGHTA and CDR2 is FQGNSA. V lost 4 bases, J lost 4 bases, and 10 bases lay in between. For the CDR3, the DNA is TGTGCCAGCAGCTCGGGGGTTCGCACCGGGGAGCTGTTTTTT. Translated: CASSSGVRTGELFF.

This chain links TRBV27 with TRBJ2-1; 7 bases map to TRBD1. With V trimmed by 7 bases and J by 12 bases, 12 bases remained unmatched. CDR1 is MNHEY, CDR2 SMNVEV, per germline (reference sequence). This CDR3 spans 13 amino acids. The CDR3 region is CASIAGGTIGQFF. CDR3 DNA sequence: TGTGCCAGCATAGCAGGGGGTACAATCGGGCAGTTCTTC.

The chain carries TRBV28 and TRBJ1-1; 7 nucleotides match TRBD1. The CDR3 length is 11 residues. CDR1 and CDR2 (germline): MDHEN, SYDVKM. V trimming: 10 bases; J trimming: 4 bases; junction bases outside the gene matches: 3. CDR3 protein: CAIQGGTEAFF. The CDR3 bases are TGTGCCATTCAGGGGGGCACTGAAGCTTTCTTT.

The chain couples TRBV7-4 to TRBJ1-5, with D maybe TRBD1 (6 bases). The CDR3 consists of 16 residues. The germline CDR1 and CDR2 sequences are SGHVT and SQSDAQ. Trimming pared 5 bases from V and 4 bases from J, leaving 18 bases between. This CDR3 is CASSPTRGGWNQPQHF. In nucleotides, the CDR3 is TGTGCCAGCAGCCCGACCCGAGGGGGTTGGAATCAGCCCCAGCATTTT.

As to this clone: The junction and the germline gene differ at one end; a read error may be behind it. This chain joins TRBV7-9 and TRBJ2-5, with unresolved D. The closer fit of TRBJ2-7 to the DNA end suggests the J call may be wrong. This CDR3 has 12 residues. Germline-derived CDR1 and CDR2 are SEHNR and FQNEAQ (reference sequence). CDR3 sequence reads: CSSTTNVYEQYF. The CDR3 coding sequence is TGTTCCAGCACCACTAATGTCTACGAGCAGTACTTC.

The J gene is TRBJ2-2, the V gene TRBV5-4, with a weak D call TRBD1 (5 bases). The CDR3 loop spans 16 amino acids. V gave up 3 bases and J gave up 4 bases, with 16 bases separating them. Looked up from germline, CDR1 is SGHNT and CDR2 is YYREEE (reference sequence). The CDR3 coding sequence is TGTGCCAGCAGCTCCATAGACAGAGAAGCCACCGGGGAGCTGTTTTTT. Protein product: CASSSIDREATGELFF.

J is TRBJ2-3 and V is TRBV19; 8 bases fit TRBD2. With 4 bases clipped from V and 2 bases from J, the junction kept 11 bases outside the gene matches. Germline values: CDR1 LNHDA, CDR2 SQIVND (reference sequence). This CDR3 is 17 amino acids long. Here the CDR3 DNA reads TGTGCCAGTAGTAAAGGGAAAGCGGGGGTGGACACAGATACGCAGTATTTT. This translates into CASSKGKAGVDTDTQYF.

The chain employs TRBV6-5 and TRBJ1-1, with 8 bases aligning to TRBD1. Trimming cost V 2 bases and J 4 bases; bases outside gene matches: 3. This CDR3 is 14 amino acids long. CDR1 and CDR2 (germline): MNHEY, SVGAGI. The CDR3: CASSYQGASTEAFF. In DNA, the CDR3 is TGTGCCAGCAGTTACCAGGGGGCGAGCACTGAAGCTTTCTTT.

This rearrangement joins TRBV5-4 to TRBJ2-3, with 10 bases matching TRBD2. V was clipped by 1 base and J by 4 bases; unmatched bases: 9. Germline-derived CDR1 and CDR2 are SGHNT and YYREEE (reference sequence). The length of the CDR3 is 17 residues. CDR3 sequence (DNA): TGTGCCAGCAGCTTGATTACCCTAGCGGGAGTGGCAGATACGCAGTATTTT. This codes for CASSLITLAGVADTQYF.

The chain employs TRBV28 and TRBJ2-3, with a weak D call TRBD1 (5 bases). The CDR3 sequence is 14 residues long. Trimming cost V 6 bases and J 0 bases, with 10 bases left between them. The V gene's germline CDR1 is MDHEN and CDR2 SYDVKM. DNA of the CDR3: TGTGCCAGCAGGGGGCTTGAGAGCACAGATACGCAGTATTTT. Translating gives CASRGLESTDTQYF.

V is TRBV9 and J is TRBJ1-6; no clear D. Germline CDR1 SGDLS, CDR2 YYNGEE. The CDR3 has 13 residues. The V end was cut by 4 bases, the J end by 7 bases, with 9 bases between. DNA for the CDR3: TGTGCCAGCAGCTCCCAACTCAATTCACCCCTCCACTTT. Translation: CASSSQLNSPLHF.

J is TRBJ1-2 and V is TRBV19; D is perhaps TRBD1 (6 bases). The CDR3 runs to 15 residues. V lost 4 bases and J 3 bases, leaving 15 bases between the germline ends. Germline-derived CDR1 and CDR2 are LNHDA and SQIVND (reference sequence). The CDR3 DNA sequence: TGTGCCAGTAGTAAGGGGGTGTCACGGTACTATGGCTACACCTTC. It is translated as CASSKGVSRYYGYTF. Variable domain in full (rest from reference TRBV19 and TRBJ1-2): DGGITQSPKYLFRKEGQNVTLSCEQNLNHDAMYWYRQDPGQGLRLIYYSQIVNDFQKGDIAEGYSVSREKKESFPLTVTSAQKNPTAFYLCASSKGVSRYYGYTFGSGTRLTVV.

V and J are TRBV7-9 and TRBJ2-2; 9 bases line up with TRBD1. Germline V gene sequence: CDR1 SEHNR, CDR2 FQNEAQ (reference sequence). The CDR3 is made up of 16 amino acids. V shed 5 bases, J shed 5 bases, and the junction held 9 bases outside the gene matches. CDR3 residues: CASSTRQGVGTGELFF. CDR3 bases: TGTGCCAGCAGCACGCGACAGGGGGTAGGGACCGGGGAGCTGTTTTTT.

The chain carries TRBV7-2 and TRBJ1-3; 9 bases match TRBD1. Germline trimming cut 5 bases from V and 8 bases from J; bases unmatched to any gene: 4. The germline CDR1 and CDR2 sequences are SGHTA and FQGNSA. This CDR3 is 13 amino acids long. The CDR3 sequence is CASSRQGVDTIYF. The CDR3 DNA sequence: TGTGCCAGCAGCAGACAGGGGGTGGACACCATATATTTT. The full variable domain, its missing parts supplied by reference TRBV7-2 and TRBJ1-3, is GAGVSQSPSNKVTEKGKDVELRCDPISGHTALYWYRQSLGQGLEFLIYFQGNSAPDKSGLPSDRFSAERTGGSVSTLTIQRTQQEDSAVYLCASSRQGVDTIYFGEGSWLTVV.

This clone appeared once. The chain carries TRBV7-9 and TRBJ2-7, with a possible D match to TRBD2 (5 bases). The CDR3 has 15 amino acids. CDR1 is SEHNR, CDR2 FQNEAQ, per germline (reference sequence). Trimming removed 2 bases from V and 1 base from J, with 12 bases in between. The DNA for the CDR3 is TGTGCCAGCAGCTTATCTTCCGGGGTTTCCTACGAGCAGTACTTC. It yields the protein CASSLSSGVSYEQYF.

The chain carries TRBV4-1 and TRBJ1-2; the match to TRBD1 covers 7 bases. Germline V CDR1 and CDR2: MGHRA, YSYEKL. The CDR3 extends over 17 amino acids. V was pared by 4 bases and J by 4 bases, with 15 bases of the junction left unmatched. This CDR3 reads CASSPMSLTGIGYGYTF. For the CDR3, the DNA is TGCGCCAGCAGCCCCATGTCCCTGACAGGGATCGGCTATGGCTACACCTTC.

The CDR3 protein is CASSFSGQETQYF. In DNA form, the CDR3 reads TGTGCCAGCAGTTTTTCAGGGCAAGAGACCCAGTACTTC. The chain joins TRBV27 to TRBJ2-5; D perhaps matches TRBD1 (5 bases). This CDR3 spans 13 amino acids. Trimming left V 3 bases short and J 2 bases short, with 7 bases between. CDR1 is MNHEY, CDR2 SMNVEV, per germline (reference sequence).

The chain has TRBV27 and TRBJ1-1; TRBD1 aligns across 7 bases. The V and J ends lost 6 bases and 5 bases, in that order; junction bases with no gene match: 12. The germline V gene encodes CDR1 MNHEY and CDR2 SMNVEV (reference sequence). CDR3 length equals 15 residues. The CDR3 loop is CASRPRTGAGTEAFF. The CDR3 DNA follows: TGTGCCAGCAGACCGAGAACAGGGGCAGGGACTGAAGCTTTCTTT.